The 22 T cell receptor beta chains below come from one sample, sequenced in a study of T cells in Graves' hyperthyroidism and ophthalmopathy. Amplification of TCR beta CDR3 regions was performed using RNA transcripts as template. A first-round RT-PCR of the TCR CDR3 used the HTBI primer set. From the multiplex PCR reads, TCRdb called clonotypes with MiXCR, one entry per CDR3 protein. The table includes about 520,000 distinct CDR3 sequences, around 20% detected once. Sequencing used blood. The receptors here all came from a man younger than 35 with Graves' hyperthyroidism.

The chain employs TRBV15 and TRBJ2-7, with TRBD1 matching 8 bases. Trimming removed 2 bases from V and 6 bases from J; junction bases left unmatched: 6. There are 14 residues in the CDR3. Germline V gene sequence: CDR1 LNHNV, CDR2 YYDKDF (reference sequence). CDR3 loop: CATSRRDRSSEQYF. CDR3 coding DNA: TGTGCCACCAGCAGACGGGACAGGTCAAGCGAGCAGTACTTC.

In its sample, this clonotype was seen many times. The chain couples TRBV11-1 to TRBJ1-1, with 7 bases that match TRBD1. CDR3 length: 15 amino acids. V was clipped by 5 bases and J by 1 base; unmatched bases: 7. From germline, CDR1 is SGHAT and CDR2 FQDESV (reference sequence). Written as DNA, the CDR3 is TGTGCCAGCAGCGCCCGAGGGGGCGCGAACACTGAAGCTTTCTTT. This gives the protein CASSARGGANTEAFF.

This clonotype was counted between two and nine times. The rearrangement uses TRBV27 and TRBJ2-4, with 8 positions matching TRBD2. Germline values: CDR1 MNHEY, CDR2 SMNVEV (reference sequence). Trimming cost V 5 bases and J 0 bases; bases outside gene matches: 15. The CDR3 spans 19 residues. In nucleotides, the CDR3 is TGTGCCAGCAGTCCCACCCACCTACTAGCGGCCAAAGCCAAAAACATTCAGTACTTC. It encodes CASSPTHLLAAKAKNIQYF.

The chain recombines TRBV24-1 with TRBJ1-5, with D hard to call. V dropped 1 base and J dropped 7 bases, with 10 bases sitting between them. The V gene's germline CDR1 is KGHDR and CDR2 SFDVKD. This CDR3 spans 14 amino acids. The CDR3 region has the DNA TGTGCCACCAGTGATTTTGGGAGTTGGCAGCCCCAGCATTTT. Protein product: CATSDFGSWQPQHF.

Ten or more counts support this clonotype. The chain couples TRBV19 to TRBJ1-1; a weak D match, TRBD1 (6 bases). CDR1 and CDR2 from the germline V gene are LNHDA and SQIVND (reference sequence). V gave up 7 bases and J gave up 9 bases, with 18 bases separating them. This CDR3 contains 13 residues. The CDR3 DNA reads as TGTGCCAGTATACGGAGGGGGGCAGGGAAAGCTTTCTTT. As protein: CASIRRGAGKAFF. Complete variable domain (other parts from reference TRBV19 and TRBJ1-1): DGGITQSPKYLFRKEGQNVTLSCEQNLNHDAMYWYRQDPGQGLRLIYYSQIVNDFQKGDIAEGYSVSREKKESFPLTVTSAQKNPTAFYLCASIRRGAGKAFFGQGTRLTVV.

The genes are TRBV6-1 and TRBJ1-3, with 7 bases fitting TRBD1. Germline V gene data show CDR1 as MNHNS and CDR2 as SASEGT. This CDR3 contains 15 residues. Trimming removed 1 base from V and 4 bases from J; junction bases left unmatched: 4. Here the CDR3 reads CASSEEGAGGNTIYF. In nucleotides, the CDR3 is TGTGCCAGCAGTGAAGAGGGGGCAGGAGGAAACACCATATATTTT.

This clonotype showed up many times. The chain carries TRBV6-1 and TRBJ2-5; no clear D gene. Trimming took off 4 bases at V and 2 bases at J, with 5 bases between the two ends. Germline CDR1 is MNHNS and CDR2 is SASEGT. The CDR3 runs 12 residues. CDR3 nucleotide sequence: TGTGCCAGCAGTGCACAGCAAGAGACCCAGTACTTC. This encodes CASSAQQETQYF.

This clonotype was seen at least ten times. The chain has TRBV6-1 and TRBJ2-5; the D is unclear. V was clipped by 3 bases and J by 4 bases, with 9 bases between them. The germline gives CDR1 MNHNS, CDR2 SASEGT. The CDR3 is 13 residues long. CDR3 in amino acids: CASSEWPGETQYF. The CDR3 nucleotides read TGTGCCAGCAGTGAGTGGCCAGGAGAGACCCAGTACTTC.

The chain links TRBV10-3 to TRBJ1-1; D unresolved. The CDR3 length is 15 residues. Germline CDR1 reads ENHRY; CDR2 reads SYGVKD. V lost 10 bases to trimming and J lost 3 bases, with 21 bases between them. CDR3 amino acids: CATQLDGSGYTEAFF. The CDR3 bases are TGTGCCACCCAATTGGACGGCTCGGGCTACACTGAAGCTTTCTTT.

Note on this clonotype: A clone one base away is much larger, so this may be a read error. This chain links TRBV20-1 with TRBJ2-2; D call uncertain. From germline, CDR1 is DFQATT and CDR2 SNEGSKA (reference sequence). The CDR3 totals 14 residues. The CDR3 coding sequence is TGCGGTGCTAGAGGCCACGGGAACACCGGGGAGCTGTTTTTT. It is translated as CGARGHGNTGELFF.

In the case of this clonotype: One end of the junction fails to match germline, which may point to a read error. The J gene is TRBJ2-7, the V gene TRBV20-1, with TRBD1 matching 8 bases. Germline CDR1 DFQATT, CDR2 SNEGSKA (reference sequence). The CDR3 totals 12 residues. CDR3 amino acids: CSATPGGYEQCF. CDR3 nucleotides: TGCAGTGCTACTCCAGGGGGCTACGAGCAGTGCTTC.

In this sample, this clonotype turned up many times. The V and J genes are TRBV12-3 or TRBV12-4 and TRBJ2-2; tentatively, D is TRBD1 or TRBD2 (5 bases each). The CDR3 sequence is 14 residues long. Trimming shortened V by 5 bases and J by 7 bases, and 14 bases separated the two germline ends. The DNA for the CDR3 is TGTGCCAGCAGTGTGGGGACGGCGGGCGGGGAGCTGTTTTTT. It codes for CASSVGTAGGELFF.

This clonotype was counted at least ten times. The V call is TRBV12-3 or TRBV12-4, the J call TRBJ1-2; maybe TRBD1 (5 bases). The V end was cut by 8 bases, the J end by 3 bases, with 16 bases between. There are 14 residues in the CDR3. CDR3 loop: CASSVSGTYYGYTF. Written as DNA, the CDR3 is TGTGCCAGCTCGGTATCCGGGACTTACTATGGCTACACCTTC.

The rearrangement uses TRBV3-1 and TRBJ1-1; D is undetermined. Germline CDR1 is LGHDT and CDR2 is YNNKEL (reference sequence). The CDR3 is 14 residues long. V shed 4 bases and J shed 11 bases, with 20 bases lying between them. This CDR3 reads CASSRPASSGLAFF. The CDR3, as DNA: TGTGCCAGCAGCCGCCCTGCTTCGTCCGGACTCGCTTTCTTT.

This clonotype was seen ten or more times. The chain couples TRBV6-1 to TRBJ1-5, with D unclear. This CDR3 has 12 residues. Trimming left V 3 bases short and J 4 bases short, with 4 bases between. Germline V gives CDR1 MNHNS, CDR2 SASEGT. CDR3 loop: CASSDGNQPQHF. In nucleotides, the CDR3 is TGTGCCAGCAGTGATGGTAATCAGCCCCAGCATTTT.

This clonotype came up many times. The chain couples TRBV7-2 to TRBJ2-2; D is unclear. V lost 2 bases to trimming and J lost 1 base, with 8 bases between them. CDR3 length: 15 amino acids. Germline values: CDR1 SGHTA, CDR2 FQGNSA. The CDR3 is CASSLSWLNTGELFF. The CDR3 DNA is TGTGCCAGCAGCTTAAGTTGGTTGAACACCGGGGAGCTGTTTTTT.

This clonotype was seen only a few times. The genes are TRBV19 and TRBJ1-5, with TRBD1 matching 10 bases. This CDR3 has 15 residues. Per the germline V gene, CDR1 is LNHDA and CDR2 is SQIVND (reference sequence). With 3 bases clipped from V and 4 bases from J, the junction kept 3 bases outside the gene matches. CDR3 sequence reads: CASSMRQGANQPQHF. The DNA of the CDR3 is TGTGCCAGTAGTATGCGACAGGGGGCGAATCAGCCCCAGCATTTT.

The J gene is TRBJ1-3, the V gene TRBV30; no definite D call. Germline V gene data show CDR1 as GTSNPN and CDR2 as SVGIG (reference sequence). The ends were cut back, 4 bases at V and 0 bases at J, with 1 base in the middle. The CDR3 spans 11 residues. CDR3 residues: CAWTSGNTIYF. DNA for the CDR3: TGTGCCTGGACCTCTGGAAACACCATATATTTT.

The V and J genes are TRBV12-3 or TRBV12-4 and TRBJ1-3, with no clear D. V lost 5 bases and J lost 4, with 9 bases in between. The CDR3 runs to 13 residues. CDR3 DNA sequence: TGTGCCAGCAGTCCCTATATGGGAAACACCATATATTTT. It specifies CASSPYMGNTIYF.

The table lists this clonotype with a few counts. The J gene is TRBJ2-5, the V gene TRBV2; the D is unclear. From germline, CDR1 is SNHLY and CDR2 FYNNEI. This CDR3 comprises 15 residues. V lost 1 base and J 5 bases, leaving 14 bases between the germline ends. CDR3 protein: CASSEESGIWETQYF. CDR3 DNA: TGTGCCAGCAGTGAAGAGTCAGGTATTTGGGAGACCCAGTACTTC.

This clonotype was observed a few times. The CDR3 end shows no conserved phenylalanine or tryptophan, and so a read error is likely. It is unclear where the CDR3 begins or ends on the DNA, so no DNA is shown, and the CDR3 is as TCRdb lists it. The chain links TRBV6-5 to TRBJ2-2; the table's TRBD2 call for D was not verified on the DNA. CDR1 and CDR2 (germline): MNHEY, SVGAGI. The CDR3 has 14 amino acids, counting both end residues. CDR3 residues: CASSWAGGTGELLL.

At least ten counts were recorded for this clonotype. This chain links TRBV6-1 with TRBJ1-2; 8 nucleotides line up with TRBD1. The CDR3 runs 14 residues. Germline CDR1 is MNHNS and CDR2 is SASEGT. V shed 3 bases and J 3 bases; nucleotides not matched to a gene: 3. CDR3 nucleotide sequence: TGTGCCAGCAGTGAGTCGGACAGGGACTATGGCTACACCTTC. Amino acids: CASSESDRDYGYTF.